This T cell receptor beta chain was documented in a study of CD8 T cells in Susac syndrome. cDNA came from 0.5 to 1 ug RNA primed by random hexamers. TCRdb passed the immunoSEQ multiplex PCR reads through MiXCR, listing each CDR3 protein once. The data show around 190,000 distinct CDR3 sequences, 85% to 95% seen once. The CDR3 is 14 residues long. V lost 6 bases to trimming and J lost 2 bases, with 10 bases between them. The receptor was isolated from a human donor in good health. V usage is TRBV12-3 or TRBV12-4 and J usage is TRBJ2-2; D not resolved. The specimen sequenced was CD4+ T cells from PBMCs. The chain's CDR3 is CASRAPANTGELFF. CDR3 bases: TGTGCCAGCAGGGCCCCCGCCAACACCGGGGAGCTGTTTTTT.